This T cell receptor beta chain is from a study of T cell repertoires in cytomegalovirus infection. Regarding the study as a whole: Of the TCR beta families, the public ones yielded a cumulative frequency that identified carriers of CMV plus the relevant HLA.

This clonotype was counted a few times. Antigen unknown. CDR3 size: 16 residues. V lost 5 bases and J 7 bases, leaving 18 bases between the germline ends. From germline, CDR1 is SEHNR and CDR2 FQNEAQ (reference sequence). Using its own MiXCR run on the reads, TCRdb lists one record per CDR3 protein. The repertoire holds approximately 400,000 distinct CDR3 sequences, approximately 31% seen once, with roughly an eighth in the top ten. Sequenced input: PBMCs. The source of this sequence is a human donor in good health (CMV status not recorded). Some clones in this sample may be carry-over from other donors' samples. The chain links TRBV7-9 to TRBJ1-6; possible D gene TRBD1, 6 bases. CDR3 sequence reads: CASSVVRTGMNSPLHF. CDR3 DNA: TGTGCCAGCAGCGTGGTCCGAACAGGGATGAATTCACCCCTCCACTTT.